The 17 T cell receptor beta chains below come from one sample, sequenced in a study of T-cell memory formation after mild COVID-19. TCRdb independently ran MiXCR on the 5' RACE reads; one entry per CDR3 protein. The data contain roughly 450,000 distinct CDR3 sequences, 15% to 20% of them singletons. The sample consisted of PBMCs or a T cell subset sorted from them (not recorded which). All receptors derive from an adult woman who had mild COVID-19 (a few samples of this study predate the infection). Cell type and time point are not known.

The chain employs TRBV24-1 and TRBJ2-3; 9 nucleotides match TRBD1. This CDR3 is 16 amino acids long. V was pared by 3 bases and J by 0 bases, with 3 bases of the junction left unmatched. Germline V lookup: CDR1 KGHDR, CDR2 SFDVKD. In DNA form, the CDR3 reads TGTGCCACCAGTGATCCCGGGACAGGGAGCACAGATACGCAGTATTTT. Amino acids: CATSDPGTGSTDTQYF.

The J gene is TRBJ1-5, the V gene TRBV24-1; 7 nucleotides align to TRBD1. V lost 4 bases to trimming and J lost 0 bases; unmatched junction nucleotides: 5. Germline V gene data show CDR1 as KGHDR and CDR2 as SFDVKD. The CDR3 consists of 16 residues. CDR3 loop: CATSDHRQGSNQPQHF. The CDR3 coding sequence is TGTGCCACCAGTGACCATAGACAGGGTAGCAATCAGCCCCAGCATTTT.

The chain is built from TRBV2 and TRBJ2-1, with D unclear. Germline CDR1 reads SNHLY; CDR2 reads FYNNEI. The CDR3 is 11 amino acids. V was trimmed by 9 bases and J by 6 bases, leaving 9 bases between them. This chain's CDR3 is CARSRSNEQFF. DNA of the CDR3: TGTGCCAGGAGCCGGAGCAATGAGCAGTTCTTC.

The chain has TRBV21-1 and TRBJ1-2; TRBD1, the D gene given by the table, was not confirmed from the DNA. TRBV21-1 is reported as a pseudogene. The CDR3 runs 15 residues. This chain's CDR3 is CASSLRGREGYGYTF. In nucleotides, the CDR3 is TGTGCCAGCAGCCTACGGGGCAGGGAGGGCTATGGCTACACCTTC.

V usage is TRBV4-3 and J usage is TRBJ1-2; 8 bases match TRBD1. The CDR3 runs 15 residues. With 2 bases clipped from V and 4 bases from J, the junction kept 6 bases outside the gene matches. In germline, CDR1 is LGHNA, CDR2 YSLEER. The CDR3 region has the DNA TGCGCCAGCAGCCAACACCTGGACAGGGTCTATGGCTACACCTTC. Protein product: CASSQHLDRVYGYTF.

This clonotype was found a few times. The rearrangement links TRBV12-3 or TRBV12-4 to TRBJ2-7; maybe TRBD1 (6 bases). This CDR3 region has 13 residues. Deletions cut 4 bases from V and 2 bases from J, with 9 bases between. The CDR3 loop reads CASSYRVPYEQYF. The CDR3 DNA reads TGTGCCAGCAGTTACAGGGTCCCCTACGAGCAGTACTTC.

V is TRBV27 and J is TRBJ1-5; a possible D gene is TRBD1 (6 bases). Germline loops: CDR1 MNHEY, CDR2 SMNVEV (reference sequence). The ends were cut back, 3 bases at V and 1 base at J, with 13 bases in the middle. The CDR3 extends over 16 amino acids. The DNA for the CDR3 is TGTGCCAGCAGTTTTGGGGGCGGGAGGAGCAATCAGCCCCAGCATTTT. It specifies CASSFGGGRSNQPQHF.

Only a few counts were recorded for this clonotype. The rearrangement uses TRBV7-9 and TRBJ2-7; 8 positions match TRBD2. V trimming: 2 bases; J trimming: 6 bases; junction bases outside the gene matches: 6. The CDR3 spans 14 residues. The germline gives CDR1 SEHNR, CDR2 FQNEAQ (reference sequence). DNA for the CDR3: TGTGCCAGCAGCTTACTGAGCGGGAGTGGCGAGCAGTACTTC. Translation: CASSLLSGSGEQYF.

This clonotype was seen a handful of times. The rearrangement uses TRBV9 and TRBJ1-1, with 12 bases identical to TRBD1. The CDR3 covers 15 residues. Per the germline V gene, CDR1 is SGDLS and CDR2 is YYNGEE. The V gene end was trimmed by 0 bases and the J gene end by 4 bases; junction bases not matched to a gene: 1. The CDR3 coding sequence is TGTGCCAGCAGCGTAGTGGGACAGGGGGCCACTGAAGCTTTCTTT. Translation gives CASSVVGQGATEAFF.

The table lists this clonotype with a few counts. The chain is built from TRBV12-3 or TRBV12-4 and TRBJ1-6; a possible D gene is TRBD1 (6 bases). V was cut by 3 bases and J by 7 bases, with 10 bases left in between. The CDR3 spans 14 residues. DNA for the CDR3: TGTGCCAGCAGTTTCGGCCAGGGGAATTCACCCCTCCACTTT. It is translated as CASSFGQGNSPLHF.

The chain recombines TRBV5-5 with TRBJ2-2; TRBD2 matches at 8 bases. CDR3 length: 16 residues. CDR1 is SGHKS and CDR2 is YYEKEE in the germline V gene (reference sequence). V shed 4 bases and J 4 bases; nucleotides not matched to a gene: 9. This CDR3 reads CASSDPAGVFTGELFF. DNA of the CDR3: TGTGCCAGCAGCGATCCAGCGGGGGTGTTCACCGGGGAGCTGTTTTTT.

This clonotype was detected only a few times. V is TRBV24-1 and J is TRBJ2-3; D remains ambiguous. Looked up from germline, CDR1 is KGHDR and CDR2 is SFDVKD. V was pared by 5 bases and J by 14 bases, with 16 bases between. The CDR3 has 12 residues. CDR3 in DNA: TGTGCCACCAGTGGCCTCGACCCCACTCCGTATTTT. Protein sequence: CATSGLDPTPYF.

A single count supports this clonotype. The gene calls are TRBV25-1 and TRBJ1-6; D is unclear. This CDR3 comprises 13 residues. Germline values: CDR1 MGHDK, CDR2 SYGVNS. The ends were cut back, 5 bases at V and 8 bases at J, with 10 bases in the middle. Here the CDR3 reads CASSPYIDSPLHF. In DNA form, the CDR3 reads TGTGCCAGCAGTCCATACATAGATTCACCCCTCCACTTT.

This clonotype was counted between two and nine times. The gene calls are TRBV2 and TRBJ2-7; TRBD2 aligns across 11 bases. The V segment lost 5 bases and the J segment 4 bases; nucleotides outside the gene matches: 7. CDR1 and CDR2 (germline): SNHLY, FYNNEI. The CDR3 is 15 amino acids. DNA for the CDR3: TGTGCCAGCAGTTTTATAGCGGGAGGGCCGTACGAGCAGTACTTC. Residues: CASSFIAGGPYEQYF.

This clonotype was observed a few times. The V gene is TRBV6-5, the J gene TRBJ2-1; 8 nucleotides agree with TRBD1. Germline lookup yields CDR1 MNHEY and CDR2 SVGAGI. The CDR3 length is 15 residues. Unmatched junction bases numbered 10, after V lost 7 bases and J lost 5 bases. This chain's CDR3 is CASTHDRGPHNEQFF. The CDR3 DNA reads TGTGCCAGCACTCACGACAGGGGACCCCACAATGAGCAGTTCTTC.

This clonotype turned up a few times. The chain joins TRBV4-3 to TRBJ2-7; D is possibly TRBD1 (5 bases). This CDR3 is 15 amino acids long. Germline V CDR1 and CDR2: LGHNA, YSLEER. Trimming stripped 0 bases from V and 5 bases from J, with 14 bases between. In nucleotides, the CDR3 is TGCGCCAGCAGCCAAGATAGGCAGGGAAGCCACGAGCAGTACTTC. Its protein product is CASSQDRQGSHEQYF.

Only a few counts were recorded for this clonotype. CDR3 nucleotide sequence: TGTGCCAGCAGCTTACCCGATACAGGGTTTGGCGGGGAGCTGTTTTTT. As protein: CASSLPDTGFGGELFF. The gene calls are TRBV7-6 and TRBJ2-2; D is possibly TRBD1 (6 bases). The CDR3 runs 16 residues. Germline CDR1 reads SGHVS; CDR2 reads FNYEAQ. The V end was cut by 2 bases, the J end by 7 bases, with 17 bases between.